This is a list of T cell receptor beta chains from one sample in a study of blood T cells in healthy people across ages. Via MiXCR, TCRdb re-called the 5' RACE reads, giving one row per CDR3 protein. The table includes under 2 million distinct CDR3 sequences, roughly 30% detected once. The sample was blood. The source is a woman aged 30 to 39 in good health. The CDR3 runs from the conserved cysteine through the conserved F or W. The D gene is left open where the match is weak. Expanded clones get a size class; other rows say once, few or many, or leave the size out.

TRBJ2-5	TRBV30	-	-	TGTGCCTGCGACAGGACGTCTGCAGAGACCCAGTACTTC	CACDRTSAETQYF
TRBJ2-7	TRBV27	-	-	TGTGCCAGCAGTCGCGGTAGCGAGCAGTACTTC	CASSRGSEQYF
TRBJ2-3	TRBV7-8	-	-	TGTGCCAGCAGCCTTAGGAATAGCGTTAGCACAGATACGCAGTATTTT	CASSLRNSVSTDTQYF
TRBJ2-3	TRBV12-3/TRBV12-4	-	-	TGTGCCAGCAGTTTAACAGCGGGGACAGATGCGCAGTATTTT	CASSLTAGTDAQYF
TRBJ2-7	TRBV6-1	TRBD1	-	TGTGCCAGCAGTGGATACGACAGGGGTGGAGAGCAGTACTTC	CASSGYDRGGEQYF
TRBJ2-1	TRBV6-1	TRBD2	few	TGTGCCATCTTAGGGACTAGCGGGTCCCACTACAATGAGCAGTTCTTC	CAILGTSGSHYNEQFF
TRBJ2-4	TRBV5-1	-	few	TGCGCCAGCAGCTTGGTCTCCGGGGGAGGCAAAAACATTCAGTACTTC	CASSLVSGGGKNIQYF
TRBJ2-3	TRBV5-1	TRBD2	-	TGCGCCAGCAGCTTGGCCCTAGGGACTAGCGGGAGGTCTGGCGGTGGCACAGATACGCAGTATTTT	CASSLALGTSGRSGGGTDTQYF
TRBJ2-3	TRBV9	-	-	TGTGCCAGCAGCGTAGGGGGGGTCCGGGATACGCAGTATTTT	CASSVGGVRDTQYF
TRBJ2-5	TRBV6-5	TRBD1	-	TGTGCCAGCAGCGAAACAGGGGGCGCGTGGGAGACCCAGTACTTC	CASSETGGAWETQYF
TRBJ1-2	TRBV29-1	-	many	TGCAGCGCGATCGGGGTCCATGGCTACACCTTC	CSAIGVHGYTF
TRBJ1-2	TRBV27	TRBD1	-	TGTGCCAGCAGCCTCAGGGGACAGACATATGGCTACACCTTC	CASSLRGQTYGYTF
TRBJ2-5	TRBV18	TRBD1	-	TGTGCCAGCTCGACGGCAGGGGGCGTGGGGACCCAGTACTTC	CASSTAGGVGTQYF
TRBJ2-7	TRBV4-1	-	-	TGCGCCAGCAGCCAAGGACTGGGACAAGGCGCCTACGAGCAGTACTTC	CASSQGLGQGAYEQYF
TRBJ1-1	TRBV7-6	-	-	TGTGCCAGTAGCCACTCGGGGGCTGAAGCTTTCTTT	CASSHSGAEAFF
TRBJ2-3	TRBV4-1	TRBD2	-	TGCGCCAGCAGCCAACTGACTAGCGGGACCACAGATACGCAGTATTTT	CASSQLTSGTTDTQYF
TRBJ2-2	TRBV7-9	-	once	TGTGCCAGCAGCTTTGGCATTCCGGACACCGGGGAGCTGTTTTTT	CASSFGIPDTGELFF